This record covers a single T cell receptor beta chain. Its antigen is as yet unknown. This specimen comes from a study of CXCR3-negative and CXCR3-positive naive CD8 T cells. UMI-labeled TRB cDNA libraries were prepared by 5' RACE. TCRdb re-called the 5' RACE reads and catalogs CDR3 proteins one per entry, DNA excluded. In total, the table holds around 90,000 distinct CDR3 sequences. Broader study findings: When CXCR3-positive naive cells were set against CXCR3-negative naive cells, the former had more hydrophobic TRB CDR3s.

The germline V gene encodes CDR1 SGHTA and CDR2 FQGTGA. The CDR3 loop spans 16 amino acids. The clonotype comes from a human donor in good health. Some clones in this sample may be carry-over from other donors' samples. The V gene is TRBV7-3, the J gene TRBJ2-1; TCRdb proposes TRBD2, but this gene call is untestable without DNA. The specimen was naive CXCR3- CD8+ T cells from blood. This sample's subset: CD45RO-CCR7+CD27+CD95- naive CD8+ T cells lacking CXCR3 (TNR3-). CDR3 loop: CASSTLAGVSYNEQFF.